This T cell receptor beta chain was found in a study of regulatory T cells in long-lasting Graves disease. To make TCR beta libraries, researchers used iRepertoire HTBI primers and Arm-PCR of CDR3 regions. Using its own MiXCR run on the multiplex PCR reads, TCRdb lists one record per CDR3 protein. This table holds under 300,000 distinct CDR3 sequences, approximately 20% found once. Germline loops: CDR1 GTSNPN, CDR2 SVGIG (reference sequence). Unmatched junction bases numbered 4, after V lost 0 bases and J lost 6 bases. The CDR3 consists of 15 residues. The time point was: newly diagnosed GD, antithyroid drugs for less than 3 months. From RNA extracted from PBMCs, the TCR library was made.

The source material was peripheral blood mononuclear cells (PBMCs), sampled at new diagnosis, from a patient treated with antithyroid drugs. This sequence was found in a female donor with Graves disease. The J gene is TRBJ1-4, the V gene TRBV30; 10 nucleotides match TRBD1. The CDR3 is CAWSVSTGGDEKLFF. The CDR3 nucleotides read TGTGCCTGGAGTGTTTCGACAGGGGGCGATGAAAAACTGTTTTTT. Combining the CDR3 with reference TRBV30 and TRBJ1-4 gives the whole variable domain SQTIHQWPATLVQPVGSPLSLECTVEGTSNPNLYWYRQAAGRGLQLLFYSVGIGQISSEVPQNLSASRPQDRQFILSSKKLLLSDSGFYLCAWSVSTGGDEKLFFGSGTQLSVL.